This T cell receptor (beta chain) was recorded in a study of cytomegalovirus exposure and HLA in healthy donors (dated by TCRdb to 2017 to 2019). General notes on the study: In an earlier analysis of approximately 500 of the donors, less than 350 Gb of sequence data and 95 million to 130 million unique TCR beta sequences from 180 million or so T cells were reported. In a later analysis, previously published TCR beta repertoires from some 640 donors were re-analyzed and high-resolution HLA genotyping was added so that TCR occurrence patterns could be studied. Four or five DR-DQ haplotypes were handled as single units for association and clustering, since linkage in the cohort was strong. The study combined high-throughput TCR immunosequencing, statistical association of individual TCRs with disease status, and machine learning to predict cytomegalovirus infection status. A separate validation cohort of approximately 130 different subjects was used in addition to the roughly 640-subject first cohort. In a later genetic analysis, genome-wide SNP genotypes for about 65% of the roughly 670 donors were used, and that subset was treated as a discovery cohort. The aim of the study was to test whether cataloging public T cell receptors could identify signatures of past pathogen exposure. HLA typing included class I and class II loci at four-digit resolution. Donor age, sex, ethnicity and CMV serostatus were compiled together with the repertoire data. Rather than using new phenotypic data, the later analysis identified candidate immune exposures from TCR beta sequences and from how often those sequences occurred across donors. On average, roughly 250,000 unique TCR beta nucleotide sequences were sequenced per donor among fewer than 500 genotyped donors of the cohort, with roughly 18% of those sequences being non-productive. To decide whether each TCR beta V gene segment behaved as functional or pseudogenic, an earlier analysis of several hundred of the donors relied on high-throughput TCR beta sequencing. All discovery cohort repertoires had been generated on a single sequencing platform. About 300 gigabases of sequencing data and around 85 million unique TCR sequences made up an early release that covered nearly 650 HLA-typed donors. Among the approximately 420 genotyped donors, more than 70% belonged to the genetic ancestry cluster associated with self-reported Caucasian donors. Using immunosequencing, the study profiled T cell repertoires from about 610 subjects and related those repertoires to cytomegalovirus serostatus. Typing coverage differed by locus: A, B, C, DRB1 and DQB1 were typed in roughly 629-630 donors, DQA1 in 500 to 550, DPA1 in around 600, and DPB1 in 472. What the authors observed across the whole study: In an earlier analysis of 450 to 750 of the donors, most TCR beta V segments appeared in productive rearrangements about 87% or about 30% of the time, broadly matching IMGT annotations. In a later genetic analysis, a missense DCLRE1C variant was associated with V-gene and J-gene trimming of TCR beta chains, and the association was replicated in an independent cohort. Because counts were too low, seventeen rarely observed V segments, including chromosome 9 orphons, were excluded from the earlier analysis of several hundred of the donors. In a later analysis, the rate of TCR association differed among HLA loci, with DRB1 alleles having the most associated TCRs and HLA-C alleles having the fewest. In both the original and validation cohorts, the classifier was reported to diagnose cytomegalovirus status with high specificity and sensitivity. It was suggested by the authors that the approach could potentially be generalized to other disease states and immunological phenotypes. Immune exposure information for the cohort was limited to CMV serostatus. When HLA alleles, especially DR and DQ, strongly co-occurred, TCR associations were difficult to assign to individual alleles. In a later analysis, some 17,000 TCR beta sequences were associated with specific HLA alleles at a false discovery rate of 0.05. A later analysis found that HLA-associated TCR beta chains were more clonally expanded and had lower generation probabilities than equally common non-associated chains. Correlated functional status among segregating V segments might be attributable to linkage disequilibrium, but an unknown experimental factor could not be ruled out. A further reported finding was that TCR beta sequences accurately predicted the HLA-A and HLA-B alleles for most subjects in the first cohort. The cohort was sequenced for TCR beta chains only, and without alpha or paired-chain data the features that could be detected were limited. A later analysis reported that several top co-occurrence clusters appeared linked to parvovirus B19, influenza, CMV and Epstein-Barr virus. According to a later genetic analysis, donors in an Asian-associated ancestry cluster had fewer N-insertions in productive TCRs than the approximately 630-donor mean. Across donors, most TCR sequences were observed very rarely, whereas some public TCRs were present in many individuals. In a later analysis, most CMV-associated TCR beta chains were found to appear HLA-restricted, with HLA associations seemingly driven largely by CMV exposure. HLA typing was unavailable for some donors at each locus, so association tests used only the typed subset. In the study, 164 TCR beta chains were listed as associated with cytomegalovirus. The presence/absence analyses assumed that sequencing depth was roughly uniform across donors, and that assumption may not be true. The sequencing pipeline was judged likely to have produced a cluster of highly shared sequence variants as a technical artifact. Three of the identified cytomegalovirus-associated TCR beta chains were confirmed in vitro to be specific for cytomegalovirus antigens.

Of note for this clone: The antigen it binds to is not known. It has no much larger one-base neighbor in the sample; base qualities were not kept.

Preparation of the library involved the immunoSEQ multiplex PCR assay. The multiplex PCR relied on a mix of 60 forward primers for TCR Vbeta segments and 13 reverse primers for TCR Jbeta segments. Amplification of the CDR3 region of rearranged TCR beta genes was performed with a multiplex PCR assay on genomic DNA. The Illumina HiSeq System was used to sequence the amplified TCR beta libraries as 87-base-pair reads. The authors' pipeline ran thus. A later analysis tallied tens of millions of unique TCR beta chains across the 610 or so repertoires, and around 10 million of those chains were shared by two or more donors. A nearest-neighbor algorithm error-corrected the raw reads and collapsed the reads into unique sequences, merging closely related sequences to remove PCR and sequencing errors. Alignment of CDR3 sequences to IMGT reference sequences was used to assign V, D and J gene segments. For a sequence to be retained, at least a six-nucleotide match to both a V gene segment and a J gene segment was required. A rearrangement was called productive if the CDR3 had no stop codons and remained in frame with V and J, and every other rearrangement was called non-productive. CDR3 was defined according to IMGT convention as the region running from the second conserved V-encoded cysteine to the conserved J-encoded phenylalanine. Sequences without an unambiguous match to a single V gene segment were excluded from the earlier analysis of about 640 of the donors. In an earlier analysis of approximately 560 of the donors, a V segment was called functional when productive rearrangements were above 56.7%, and segregating when the standard deviation between donors exceeded 5%. To diagnose cytomegalovirus status from the catalog of TCR beta chain sequences, a statistical classification framework was built. V and J gene assignment, in a later analysis, came from comparing TCR nucleotide sequences with IMGT/GENE-DB human TR gene sequences. Using the TCRdist pipeline, a later analysis assigned CDR3 sequences along with most-parsimonious VDJ recombination scenarios. In a later analysis, each TCR beta chain was defined by its CDR3 amino acid sequence together with its V-gene family, and reads without a unique V-gene family were excluded. As a way to deal with suspected cross-contamination and a sequencing artifact, a later analysis dropped over 550 nucleotide sequences that were highly shared and had low generation probability. In a later analysis, a clonal expansion index was calculated for each public chain from normalized within-repertoire ranks of inferred template counts. A later analysis computed generation probabilities with a VDJ recombination model fitted to out-of-frame rearrangements, and checked the results against IGoR. Hypergeometric tests were used in a later analysis to score TCR-TCR, TCR-HLA and TCR-CMV co-occurrence, with a repertoire-size bias correction applied to the TCR pairs. A later analysis estimated false discovery rates by permuting HLA or CMV assignments 20 times. In a later analysis, co-occurring TCRs were grouped with DBSCAN, and TCRdist sequence similarity was added when clustering was performed within HLA-allele-positive subsets. Repertoires with fewer than 30,000 or more than 120,000 public chains, plus five repertoires with anomalous nucleotide sharing, were excluded from co-occurrence clustering. TCRdb carries this immuneACCESS record with in-frame sequences only. Its versions omit some clonotypes, under half of them owing to an unresolved V gene in the studies checked, with the rest unexplained. Clone size and the V and J calls come from that table; the DNA yielded D and trimming. Here the sample has 120,000 or so clones; about two thirds occur a single time. Of the sample, 3% to 4% falls within the top ten clones.

The cohort consisted of more than 650 healthy bone marrow donors. At the time of sampling, all cohort members were nominally healthy, though unrecorded immune exposures were likely present. The donor tested CMV seronegative and was one of the 352 seronegative cohort members. Every donor gave a peripheral blood sample, and the peripheral blood mononuclear cells from that sample were used for TCR beta sequencing. The Qiagen DNeasy Blood Extraction Kit was used to extract genomic DNA from the blood cell samples. This clonotype was obtained from a man aged 30-40 years in good health and CMV-seronegative. The sample taken for sequencing was PBMCs.

The CDR3 here reads CATSRAGRASSLSGNTIYF. The DNA reads TGTGCCACCAGCAGAGCTGGCAGGGCCTCTTCCCTCTCTGGAAACACCATATATTTT. Recombination linked TRBV15 to TRBJ1-3; the best D guess is TRBD1, with 5 bases matching. At the junction V is shortened by 1 base and J by 0 bases, with 19 bases in between. The CDR3 goes from the cysteine to the phenylalanine over 19 residues. Only the CDR3 DNA is retained, 57 bases long and in frame from the first base. According to the germline V gene (reference sequence), CDR1 reads LNHNV and CDR2 reads YYDKDF.